This entry lists 30 T cell receptor beta chains sequenced from one sample in a study of blood T cell repertoires in COVID-19. Method: immunoSEQ multiplex PCR; TCRdb's copy keeps in-frame clones and lacks some. The data show 150,000 to 200,000 clones, with roughly four fifths seen just once and 4.5% to 5.5% held by the top ten. The sample taken for sequencing was peripheral blood. The receptors here all came from a woman between 25 and 40 years old with acute or convalescent COVID-19.

The V and J genes are TRBV30 and TRBJ1-1; TRBD1 agrees at 10 bases. Trimming took 5 bases from V and 3 from J; bases not matched to a gene: 9. CDR1 and CDR2 from the germline V gene are GTSNPN and SVGIG (reference sequence). The CDR3 extends over 15 amino acids. The CDR3 bases are TGTGCCTGGCGAGGCGGGACAGGGGTGCACACTGAAGCTTTCTTT. Protein sequence: CAWRGGTGVHTEAFF.

The chain is built from TRBV12-3 or TRBV12-4 and TRBJ1-2; 7 bases are shared with TRBD1. The J segment lost 7 bases and the V segment lost 5 bases, leaving 7 bases of the junction unmatched. The CDR3 runs 13 residues. CDR3 in DNA: TGTGCCAGCAGTCACGGGACAGCCCGTGGCTACACCTTC. Translation: CASSHGTARGYTF.

The chain combines TRBV27 with TRBJ2-3, with D unresolved. CDR1 and CDR2 (germline): MNHEY, SMNVEV (reference sequence). V was clipped by 6 bases and J by 7 bases, with 17 bases between them. The CDR3 has 14 amino acids. Here the CDR3 reads CASSPSQLPYTQYF. In DNA form, the CDR3 reads TGTGCCAGCAGCCCCTCACAGCTTCCTTATACGCAGTATTTT.

The chain couples TRBV4-2 to TRBJ1-1, with 11 bases aligning to TRBD1. Losses at the gene ends were 2 bases for V and 7 bases for J; bases not matched to a gene: 9. Looked up from germline, CDR1 is LGHNA and CDR2 is YNFKEQ. The CDR3 runs to 16 residues. CDR3 protein: CASSQTRTGGNSEAFF. The CDR3 DNA sequence: TGTGCCAGCAGCCAAACGAGGACAGGGGGCAATAGTGAAGCTTTCTTT.

The genes are TRBV6-2 or TRBV6-3 and TRBJ2-6; perhaps TRBD1 as D (5 bases). From germline, CDR1 is MNHEY and CDR2 SVGEGT. Trimming stripped 5 bases from V and 3 bases from J, with 11 bases between. The length of the CDR3 is 15 residues. The CDR3 DNA reads TGTGCCAGCAGTCCCCAGGGATATGGGGCCAACGTCCTGACTTTC. It specifies CASSPQGYGANVLTF.

The J gene is TRBJ1-1, the V gene TRBV25-1; no reliable D call. The CDR3 consists of 14 residues. Trimming took off 7 bases at V and 1 base at J, with 13 bases between the two ends. The germline V gene has CDR1 MGHDK and CDR2 SYGVNS. In DNA form, the CDR3 reads TGTGCCAGCAACCGACCCGGAGAGAACACTGAAGCTTTCTTT. Amino acid sequence: CASNRPGENTEAFF.

V usage is TRBV5-6 and J usage is TRBJ1-2, with 10 bases that match TRBD1. The germline V gene encodes CDR1 SGHDT and CDR2 YYEEEE. Trimming removed 3 bases from V and 7 bases from J; junction bases left unmatched: 9. This CDR3 has 15 amino acids. Here the CDR3 DNA reads TGTGCCAGCAGCTCGGTGGACAGGGGGGCGAGTGGCTACACCTTC. It is translated as CASSSVDRGASGYTF.

This chain uses TRBV21-1 with TRBJ1-2. TRBV21-1 is a known pseudogene. This CDR3 has 15 residues. CDR3 residues: CASTPDGGQDYGYTF. The CDR3 DNA sequence: TGTGCCAGCACCCCAGACGGGGGGCAAGACTATGGCTACACCTTC.

The chain combines TRBV5-1 with TRBJ1-1; TRBD1 matches at 7 bases. Germline V gives CDR1 SGHRS, CDR2 YFSETQ. V lost 5 bases to trimming and J lost 5 bases; unmatched junction nucleotides: 6. This CDR3 is 13 amino acids long. CDR3 loop: CASRETGRTEAFF. CDR3 in DNA: TGCGCCAGCAGAGAGACAGGGAGGACTGAAGCTTTCTTT.

The rearrangement links TRBV27 to TRBJ2-7; D remains ambiguous. Germline V gene sequence: CDR1 MNHEY, CDR2 SMNVEV (reference sequence). V lost 8 bases and J lost 0, with 11 bases in between. The CDR3 runs to 13 residues. The CDR3 protein is CASGPPSSYEQYF. CDR3 in DNA: TGTGCCAGCGGTCCCCCTAGCTCCTACGAGCAGTACTTC.

The CDR3: CASSQMLAGVGEQYF. Written as DNA, the CDR3 is TGTGCCAGCAGCCAAATGTTAGCGGGAGTGGGGGAGCAGTACTTC. V and J are TRBV11-2 and TRBJ2-7, with 9 bases fitting TRBD2. The germline V gene has CDR1 SGHAT and CDR2 FQNNGV. The CDR3 is 15 residues long. The V and J ends lost 5 bases and 7 bases, in that order; junction bases with no gene match: 12.

The chain uses TRBV19 and TRBJ1-1; TRBD1 agrees at 9 bases. Germline V CDR1 and CDR2: LNHDA, SQIVND (reference sequence). The V and J ends lost 3 bases and 5 bases, in that order; junction bases with no gene match: 7. There are 15 residues in the CDR3. CDR3 coding DNA: TGTGCCAGTAGTATCCTTGTAGGACAGGGGACTGAAGCTTTCTTT. Protein sequence: CASSILVGQGTEAFF. Full variable domain (remainder filled in from reference TRBV19 and TRBJ1-1): DGGITQSPKYLFRKEGQNVTLSCEQNLNHDAMYWYRQDPGQGLRLIYYSQIVNDFQKGDIAEGYSVSREKKESFPLTVTSAQKNPTAFYLCASSILVGQGTEAFFGQGTRLTVV.

The chain links TRBV9 to TRBJ2-3; 12 nucleotides align to TRBD2. V lost 2 bases, J lost 0 bases, and 10 bases stayed unmatched. This CDR3 comprises 19 residues. Germline assignment: CDR1 SGDLS and CDR2 YYNGEE. The CDR3 spells CASSVSLAGGPTSTDTQYF. CDR3 coding DNA: TGTGCCAGCAGCGTTTCACTAGCGGGAGGCCCCACTAGCACAGATACGCAGTATTTT.

The chain uses TRBV28 and TRBJ1-5, with D perhaps matching TRBD1 (6 bases). CDR1 and CDR2 (germline): MDHEN, SYDVKM. CDR3 size: 14 residues. V was trimmed by 6 bases and J by 3 bases, leaving 12 bases between them. This CDR3 reads CASSRDKPNQPQHF. The CDR3 nucleotides are TGTGCCAGCAGCCGGGACAAACCCAATCAGCCCCAGCATTTT.

The V and J genes are TRBV25-1 and TRBJ2-1, with a tentative D call TRBD2 (5 bases). V was trimmed by 2 bases and J by 0 bases, leaving 5 bases between them. Germline assignment: CDR1 MGHDK and CDR2 SYGVNS. There are 14 residues in the CDR3. The CDR3 DNA reads TGTGCCAGCAGTGAAAGCGGCTCCTACAATGAGCAGTTCTTC. Its translation is CASSESGSYNEQFF.

The J gene is TRBJ2-1, the V gene TRBV15; 7 bases match TRBD1. Trimming removed 4 bases from V and 3 bases from J; junction bases left unmatched: 9. Germline V gene lookup returns CDR1 LNHNV and CDR2 YYDKDF (reference sequence). This CDR3 is built from 16 residues. CDR3 nucleotides: TGTGCCACCAGCACGACTGGGACAGCTTTCTACAATGAGCAGTTCTTC. It specifies CATSTTGTAFYNEQFF.

V and J are TRBV29-1 and TRBJ2-5; 7 nucleotides agree with TRBD1. CDR1 and CDR2 (germline): SQVTM, ANQGSEA. The V and J ends lost 6 bases and 4 bases, in that order; junction bases with no gene match: 8. CDR3 length equals 13 residues. The CDR3 DNA follows: TGCAGCGTGGATAGGACAGGAGGAGAGACCCAGTACTTC. Its protein product is CSVDRTGGETQYF. Together with reference TRBV29-1 and TRBJ2-5, the CDR3 gives the full variable domain: SAVISQKPSRDICQRGTSLTIQCQVDSQVTMMFWYRQQPGQSLTLIATANQGSEATYESGFVIDKFPISRPNLTFSTLTVSNMSPEDSSIYLCSVDRTGGETQYFGPGTRLLVL.

V and J are TRBV19 and TRBJ2-3; TRBD2 is a possible D gene (5 bases). V was cut by 3 bases and J by 0 bases, with 7 bases left in between. The CDR3 spans 14 residues. Germline V gene data show CDR1 as LNHDA and CDR2 as SQIVND (reference sequence). Here the CDR3 DNA reads TGTGCCAGTAGTATGGGCGGGAGCACAGATACGCAGTATTTT. It yields the protein CASSMGGSTDTQYF.

The chain joins TRBV30 to TRBJ2-1, with 7 bases fitting TRBD2. CDR1 is GTSNPN, CDR2 SVGIG, per germline (reference sequence). J gave up 7 bases and V 7 bases, and 10 bases lay outside the gene matches. The CDR3 loop spans 13 amino acids. This CDR3 is CASLAAWGNEQFF. The CDR3 bases are TGTGCCTCTCTAGCGGCGTGGGGAAATGAGCAGTTCTTC. The variable domain in full, with the rest retrieved from reference TRBV30 and TRBJ2-1, is SQTIHQWPATLVQPVGSPLSLECTVEGTSNPNLYWYRQAAGRGLQLLFYSVGIGQISSEVPQNLSASRPQDRQFILSSKKLLLSDSGFYLCASLAAWGNEQFFGPGTRLTVL.

V and J are TRBV13 and TRBJ2-7; 9 positions agree with TRBD1. With V trimmed by 4 bases and J by 7 bases, 11 bases remained unmatched. In germline, CDR1 is PRHDT, CDR2 FYEKMQ (reference sequence). This CDR3 spans 15 amino acids. This CDR3 is CASSSRRQGVGEQYF. The CDR3 DNA is TGTGCCAGCAGCTCACGGCGACAGGGGGTGGGAGAGCAGTACTTC.

The chain is built from TRBV19 and TRBJ1-3; no reliable D call. Germline values: CDR1 LNHDA, CDR2 SQIVND (reference sequence). Deletions cut 3 bases from V and 0 bases from J, with 12 bases between. The length of the CDR3 is 16 residues. CDR3 nucleotide sequence: TGTGCCAGTAGTATTTCCCGGTTCTCCTCTGGAAACACCATATATTTT. Protein sequence: CASSISRFSSGNTIYF.

J is TRBJ1-5 and V is TRBV5-6; 9 bases align to TRBD1. Germline loops: CDR1 SGHDT, CDR2 YYEEEE. V was clipped by 2 bases and J by 6 bases; unmatched bases: 9. The CDR3 sequence is 16 residues long. Here the CDR3 reads CASSFWDREGGQPQHF. The DNA of the CDR3 is TGTGCCAGCAGCTTCTGGGACAGGGAAGGGGGTCAGCCCCAGCATTTT.

The chain combines TRBV7-9 with TRBJ2-2; 9 bases fit TRBD2. CDR3 length: 17 residues. Unmatched junction bases numbered 15, after V lost 5 bases and J lost 8 bases. The V gene's germline CDR1 is SEHNR and CDR2 FQNEAQ (reference sequence). The CDR3 loop is CASSPPTSGPGKGELFF. In DNA, the CDR3 is TGTGCCAGCAGCCCTCCCACTAGCGGGCCAGGAAAAGGGGAGCTGTTTTTT.

This chain links TRBV7-2 with TRBJ2-7; 9 positions agree with TRBD1. V was pared by 4 bases and J by 3 bases, with 10 bases of the junction left unmatched. The V gene's germline CDR1 is SGHTA and CDR2 FQGNSA. This CDR3 has 16 residues. CDR3 residues: CASSSGDRVIGYEQYF. CDR3 coding DNA: TGTGCCAGCAGCTCGGGGGACAGGGTAATAGGCTACGAGCAGTACTTC.

This clone is judged medium-sized. The chain employs TRBV5-1 and TRBJ1-2; 12 bases are shared with TRBD1. In germline, CDR1 is SGHRS, CDR2 YFSETQ. The CDR3 runs to 14 residues. J was trimmed by 8 bases and V by 0 bases; bases with no gene match: 2. CDR3 in amino acids: CASSLAGTGGGYTF. The CDR3 DNA reads as TGCGCCAGCAGCTTGGCCGGGACAGGGGGCGGCTACACCTTC.

This chain connects TRBV4-3 to TRBJ2-3; 7 bases fit TRBD1. The trim removed 4 bases at V and 1 base at J, leaving 5 bases unmatched. This CDR3 comprises 15 residues. Germline V gene sequence: CDR1 LGHNA, CDR2 YSLEER. CDR3 loop: CASSRLTGRTDTQYF. The CDR3 nucleotides are TGCGCCAGCAGCCGCCTGACAGGGCGCACAGATACGCAGTATTTT.

The rearrangement joins TRBV6-2 or TRBV6-3 to TRBJ2-2, with 8 bases identical to TRBD2. The CDR3 covers 16 residues. CDR1 is MNHEY, CDR2 SVGEGT, per germline. V shed 5 bases and J 1 base; nucleotides not matched to a gene: 6. Written as DNA, the CDR3 is TGTGCCAGCAGTACCGCGGGGGGCCTGAACACCGGGGAGCTGTTTTTT. It codes for CASSTAGGLNTGELFF.

This clone came up once. The J gene is TRBJ2-7, the V gene TRBV27, with TRBD2 as a possible D gene (5 bases). The CDR3 is 14 residues long. Germline V lookup: CDR1 MNHEY, CDR2 SMNVEV (reference sequence). V was trimmed by 5 bases and J by 7 bases, leaving 18 bases between them. The CDR3 nucleotides are TGTGCCAGCAGTCCGCCAGCCGGGGTGGGGGAGCAGTACTTC. It encodes CASSPPAGVGEQYF.

This clone came up a few times. The V and J genes are TRBV6-5 and TRBJ2-1; 8 positions match TRBD1. The V segment lost 6 bases and the J segment 5 bases; nucleotides outside the gene matches: 3. Per germline, CDR1 MNHEY and CDR2 SVGAGI. The CDR3 has 13 amino acids. The CDR3 DNA sequence: TGTGCCAGCAGCCGGACAGGGAACAATGAGCAGTTCTTC. It is translated as CASSRTGNNEQFF.

The V and J genes are TRBV6-5 and TRBJ1-5, with unresolved D. V lost 0 bases and J 4 bases, leaving 7 bases between the germline ends. The germline CDR1 and CDR2 sequences are MNHEY and SVGAGI. The CDR3 covers 14 residues. The CDR3 DNA is TGTGCCAGCAGTTACTCGGCTTTTAATCAGCCCCAGCATTTT. This translates into CASSYSAFNQPQHF.